This record covers a single TCR beta chain. This clonotype showed up many times. No cognate antigen has been identified for it. Base qualities are missing; no much larger clone stands one base away. Here V drops 6 bases and J drops 2 bases, and the junction holds 4 bases not matched to any gene. There are 14 amino acids in the CDR3, from cysteine to phenylalanine inclusive. Of the read, only the CDR3 DNA is kept; its 42 bases are in frame from base 1. As encoded in the germline V gene, CDR1 is MNHEY while CDR2 is SVGEGT. The sample is drawn from a study of breast tumors, draining lymph nodes, adjacent tissues (dated by TCRdb to 2015 to 2016). Regarding the complete study: Breast cancer patients provided tumor, adjacent nontumor tissue and axillary lymph nodes, and the study compared the TCR beta repertoires across these three sources. In human breast cancer, the study set out to assess how tumor, surrounding tissue and draining lymph node repertoires relate to one another and whether T cells might be exchanged between them.

TCRdb lists the instrument as Illumina HiSeq 2000. TCR beta chain libraries were generated through multiplex PCR amplification. The amplified TCR beta chain products were analyzed by high-throughput sequencing. In-frame beta chains were kept once TCRdb had trimmed the public reads at Q25 with fastp and called clones with MiXCR. Entries are consolidated by CDR3 protein sequence, retaining the most common genes and DNA. The sample profile shows fewer than 85,000 distinct CDR3 sequences; roughly a fifth of them were found once. About 2.2% of the sample is taken by the ten largest. Lymph node samples were obtained from the axillary draining lymph nodes of breast cancer patients. Beyond this particular receptor, the publication reports: The data were considered consistent with the idea that most tumor T cells come from the lymph node and then expand in tumor tissue. The similarity between tumor and nontumor tissue repertoires was significantly greater in luminal-like breast cancer than in basal-like breast cancer. Rather than being directly demonstrated, the conclusion that tumor T cells originate in lymph nodes was presented as consistent with a hypothesis. T-cell repertoire diversity in tumors was found to be lower than in lymph nodes but higher than in nontumor tissue, and preferential V and J gene usage was observed.

Sequencing was performed on axillary lymph node tissue. The source is a female donor with breast cancer. Some clones in this sample may be carry-over from other donors' samples. The sequence links TRBV6-2 or TRBV6-3 to TRBJ1-2, with 9 bases matching TRBD1. The bases read TGTGCCAGCAGGAGACAGGGGGACAACTATGGCTACACCTTC. Its product reads: CASRRQGDNYGYTF.